Listed here are 5 T cell receptor beta chains from one sample, sequenced in a study of control samples from healthy donors and cancer patients. The repertoire was sequenced with immunoSEQ multiplex PCR; TCRdb's copy has only in-frame clones and lacks some. Found here are about 100,000 clones, over 80% of them singletons; the top ten hold roughly 18%. Source material: blood. All receptors come from a man aged 25 to 45 in good health.

The J gene is TRBJ1-1, the V gene TRBV18; D not certain. Germline CDR1 is KGHSH and CDR2 is LQKENI. The germline V and J ends were trimmed by 3 bases and 0 bases, with 8 bases remaining between them. This CDR3 is 14 amino acids long. DNA of the CDR3: TGTGCCAGCTCACCGATCGGCTTGAACACTGAAGCTTTCTTT. Its protein is CASSPIGLNTEAFF. The variable domain in full, with the rest retrieved from reference TRBV18 and TRBJ1-1, is NAGVMQNPRHLVRRRGQEARLRCSPMKGHSHVYWYRQLPEEGLKFMVYLQKENIIDESGMPKERFSAEFPKEGPSILRIQQVVRGDSAAYFCASSPIGLNTEAFFGQGTRLTVV.

This sequence joins TRBV6-1 and TRBJ1-5; D gene unclear. V was shortened by 3 bases and J by 1 base, with 10 bases between the two germline ends. The CDR3 covers 15 residues. CDR1 is MNHNS and CDR2 is SASEGT in the germline V gene. This CDR3 reads CASSEAGGSNQPQHF. The CDR3 region has the DNA TGTGCCAGCAGTGAGGCGGGAGGAAGCAATCAGCCCCAGCATTTT.

The genes are TRBV5-6 and TRBJ1-2; no clear D gene. The germline V gene encodes CDR1 SGHDT and CDR2 YYEEEE. This CDR3 spans 13 amino acids. V was shortened by 3 bases and J by 6 bases, with 12 bases between the two germline ends. CDR3 residues: CASSYGQEDGYTF. Here the CDR3 DNA reads TGTGCCAGCAGCTATGGTCAGGAGGATGGCTACACCTTC.

This sequence joins TRBV5-4 and TRBJ1-1; D not certain. The CDR3 runs to 12 residues. Germline V gene lookup returns CDR1 SGHNT and CDR2 YYREEE (reference sequence). Trimming took 4 bases from V and 2 from J, leaving 6 bases between them. The CDR3 protein is CASSRGNTEAFF. CDR3 DNA: TGTGCCAGCAGCCGAGGAAACACTGAAGCTTTCTTT.

The CDR3 DNA is TGTGCCAGCAGCCCGGGGAGGCAGGCTGGAAACACCATATATTTT. Residues: CASSPGRQAGNTIYF. The rearrangement uses TRBV7-7 and TRBJ1-3; no clear D. The germline V gene encodes CDR1 SSHAT and CDR2 FNYEAQ (reference sequence). The CDR3 is 15 amino acids. V lost 5 bases and J lost 2, with 13 bases in between.